This record covers a single T cell receptor beta chain. This CDR3 has 15 amino acids. V trimming: 3 bases; J trimming: 3 bases; junction bases outside the gene matches: 6. Germline V gene data show CDR1 as SGHRS and CDR2 as YFSETQ. Assay used: immunoSEQ multiplex PCR; TCRdb lists only in-frame clones, some missing. The data hold 200,000 or so clones, with approximately 82% observed a single time. These data belong to a study of blood T cell repertoires in COVID-19. Study at large: Acute and convalescent COVID-19 specimens originated in the United States, Italy and Spain. T cells, B-cell-depleted T cells, or PBMCs supplied cDNA or gDNA.

This sequence originates from a human donor with acute or convalescent COVID-19. The donor label of this sample is uncertain. The rearrangement links TRBV5-1 to TRBJ1-3, with TRBD1 matching over 7 bases. Sequencing input: peripheral blood. The CDR3 loop reads CASSSGGGHGNTIYF. CDR3 DNA sequence: TGCGCCAGCAGCTCTGGAGGGGGCCATGGAAACACCATATATTTT.